This T cell receptor (beta chain) was profiled in a study of identical twins. The study, taken as a whole, reports: Where out-of-frame alpha sequences were twin-shared, they showed excess low generation probability. Insertions were reduced in abundant cord blood beta clonotypes but not in memory repertoires.

TCRdb reanalysed the 5' RACE reads using MiXCR and keeps one entry per CDR3 protein. The table shows roughly 480,000 distinct CDR3 sequences, with roughly 26% occurring only once. This CDR3 region has 12 residues. CDR1 SGHDT and CDR2 YYEEEE come from the germline V gene. The V and J ends lost 1 base and 7 bases respectively, with 6 bases between them. This clonotype was detected ten times or more. Its antigen is still unknown. These data also formed part of another study, on T cells expressing NK-cell markers. From that paper: In sorted CD3+CD56+NKG2C+, CD3+CD56+NKG2C- and CD3+CD56-NKG2C+ T cells, TCR beta repertoires were obtained. Dominant NKG2C+ clonotypes made up roughly 1.0-7.5% of CD8+ T cells in roughly 6 donors.

The source of this sequence is a woman aged 18-29 years in good health. The chain combines TRBV5-6 with TRBJ1-5; unclear D gene. The sequenced material came from CD4+ T cells sorted from blood. DNA of the CDR3: TGTGCCAGCAGCTTGTTTGACCAGCCCCAGCATTTT. Translation gives CASSLFDQPQHF.